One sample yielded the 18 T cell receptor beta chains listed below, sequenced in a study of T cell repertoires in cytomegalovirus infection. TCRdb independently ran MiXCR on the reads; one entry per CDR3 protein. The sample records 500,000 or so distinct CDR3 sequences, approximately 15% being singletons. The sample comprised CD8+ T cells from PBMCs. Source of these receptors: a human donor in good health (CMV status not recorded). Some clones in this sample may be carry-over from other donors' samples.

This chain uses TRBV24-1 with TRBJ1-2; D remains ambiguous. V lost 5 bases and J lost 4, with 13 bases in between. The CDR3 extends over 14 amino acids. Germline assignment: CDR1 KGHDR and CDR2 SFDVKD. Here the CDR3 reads CATSAADRGYGYTF. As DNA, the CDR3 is TGTGCCACCAGTGCCGCGGACCGGGGCTATGGCTACACCTTC.

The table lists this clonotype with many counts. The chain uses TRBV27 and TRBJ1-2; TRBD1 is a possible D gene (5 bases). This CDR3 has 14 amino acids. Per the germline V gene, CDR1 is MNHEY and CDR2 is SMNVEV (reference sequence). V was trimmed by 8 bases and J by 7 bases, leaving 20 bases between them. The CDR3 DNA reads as TGTGCCAGCTCCCTAGGAGAGGGGAGGGGTGGCTACACCTTC. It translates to CASSLGEGRGGYTF.

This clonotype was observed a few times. CDR3: CASSSTPIQPEAFF. CDR3 coding DNA: TGTGCCAGCAGTTCGACTCCAATACAGCCTGAAGCTTTCTTT. This chain joins TRBV28 and TRBJ1-1; no definite D call. Germline V gene sequence: CDR1 MDHEN, CDR2 SYDVKM. The germline V and J ends were trimmed by 4 bases and 6 bases, with 15 bases remaining between them. The CDR3 totals 14 residues.

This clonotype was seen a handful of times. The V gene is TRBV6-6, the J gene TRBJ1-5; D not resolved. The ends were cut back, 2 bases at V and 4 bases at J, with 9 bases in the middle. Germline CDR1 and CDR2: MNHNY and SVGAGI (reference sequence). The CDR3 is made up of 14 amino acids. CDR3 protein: CASSYGMRNQPQHF. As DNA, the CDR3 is TGTGCCAGCAGTTACGGTATGAGAAATCAGCCCCAGCATTTT.

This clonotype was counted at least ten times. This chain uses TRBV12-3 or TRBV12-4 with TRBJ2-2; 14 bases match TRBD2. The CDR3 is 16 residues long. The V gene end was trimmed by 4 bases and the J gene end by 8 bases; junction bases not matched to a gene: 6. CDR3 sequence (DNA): TGTGCCAGCAGTTCGGGACTAGCGGGAGTCGCGGGGGAGCTGTTTTTT. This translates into CASSSGLAGVAGELFF.

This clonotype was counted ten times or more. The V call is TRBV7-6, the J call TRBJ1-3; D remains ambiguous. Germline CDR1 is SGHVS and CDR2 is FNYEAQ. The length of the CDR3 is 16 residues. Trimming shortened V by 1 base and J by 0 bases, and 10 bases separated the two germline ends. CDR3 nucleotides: TGTGCCAGCAGCTTAGAGGCACTTTACTCTGGAAACACCATATATTTT. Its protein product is CASSLEALYSGNTIYF.

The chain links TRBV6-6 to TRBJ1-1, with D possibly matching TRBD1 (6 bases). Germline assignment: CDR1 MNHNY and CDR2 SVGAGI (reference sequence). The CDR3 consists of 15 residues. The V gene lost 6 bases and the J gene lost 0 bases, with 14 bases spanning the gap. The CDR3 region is CASSQDRLMNTEAFF. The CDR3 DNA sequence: TGTGCCAGCAGCCAGGACAGACTAATGAACACTGAAGCTTTCTTT.

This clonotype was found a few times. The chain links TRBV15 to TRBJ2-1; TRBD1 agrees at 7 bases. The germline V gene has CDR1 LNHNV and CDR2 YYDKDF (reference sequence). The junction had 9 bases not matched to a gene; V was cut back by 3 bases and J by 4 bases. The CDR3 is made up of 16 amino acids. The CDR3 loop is CATSSQDRRKYNEQFF. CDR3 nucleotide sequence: TGTGCCACCAGCAGCCAGGACAGGAGAAAATACAATGAGCAGTTCTTC.

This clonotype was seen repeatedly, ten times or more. The CDR3 sequence is CASSQGGYQPQHF. CDR3 sequence (DNA): TGTGCCAGCAGCCAGGGGGGCTATCAGCCCCAGCATTTT. The gene calls are TRBV7-6 and TRBJ1-5, with 7 bases aligning to TRBD1. Germline assignment: CDR1 SGHVS and CDR2 FNYEAQ. The length of the CDR3 is 13 residues. With 5 bases clipped from V and 5 bases from J, the junction kept 3 bases outside the gene matches.

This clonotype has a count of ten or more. The CDR3 DNA reads as TGTGCCAGCAGCCCCGGGTCTAGCACAGATACGCAGTATTTT. Translating gives CASSPGSSTDTQYF. The chain carries TRBV7-2 and TRBJ2-3, with D unresolved. With 5 bases removed from V and 0 bases from J, the gap between germline ends came to 9 bases. The CDR3 length is 14 residues. The germline CDR1 and CDR2 sequences are SGHTA and FQGNSA.

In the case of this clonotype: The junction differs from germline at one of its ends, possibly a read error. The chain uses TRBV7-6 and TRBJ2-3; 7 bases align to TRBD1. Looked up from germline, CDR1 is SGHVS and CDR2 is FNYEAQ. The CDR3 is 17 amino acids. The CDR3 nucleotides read TGTGCTAGCAGCCGCACCCTGGACAGGTTTGGCACAGATACGCAGTATTTT. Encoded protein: CASSRTLDRFGTDTQYF.

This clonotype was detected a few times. Written as DNA, the CDR3 is TGTGCCAGCACGGAACAGGGACGTTTCCTCGACTACACCTTC. This encodes CASTEQGRFLDYTF. The chain carries TRBV6-6 and TRBJ1-2; perhaps TRBD1 as D (6 bases). Germline assignment: CDR1 MNHNY and CDR2 SVGAGI (reference sequence). The CDR3 contains 14 residues. With 7 bases removed from V and 10 bases from J, the gap between germline ends came to 22 bases.

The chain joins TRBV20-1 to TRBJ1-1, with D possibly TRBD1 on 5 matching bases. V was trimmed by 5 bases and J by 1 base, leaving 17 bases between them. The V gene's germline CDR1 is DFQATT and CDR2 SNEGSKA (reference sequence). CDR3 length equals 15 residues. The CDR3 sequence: CSAGGGGLSNTEAFF. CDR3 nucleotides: TGCAGTGCTGGGGGGGGGGGACTTTCGAACACTGAAGCTTTCTTT.

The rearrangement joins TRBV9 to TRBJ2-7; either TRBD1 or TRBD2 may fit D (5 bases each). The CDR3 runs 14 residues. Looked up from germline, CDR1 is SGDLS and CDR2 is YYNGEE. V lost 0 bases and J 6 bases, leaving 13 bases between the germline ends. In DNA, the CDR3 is TGTGCCAGCAGCGTAGAGACAGCGGACCGCGAGCAGTACTTC. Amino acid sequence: CASSVETADREQYF.

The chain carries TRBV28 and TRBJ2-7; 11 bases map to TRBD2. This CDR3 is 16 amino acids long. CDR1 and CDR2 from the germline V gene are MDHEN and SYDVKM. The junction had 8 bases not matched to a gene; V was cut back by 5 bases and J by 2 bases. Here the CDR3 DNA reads TGTGCCAGCAGTCCCATCGGGACTAGCGGAACCTACGAGCAGTACTTC. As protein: CASSPIGTSGTYEQYF.

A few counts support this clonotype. Here the CDR3 DNA reads TGTGCCAGCAAATCTCTTTGGGTTGAGTCTCCCCTTAATTCACCCCTCCACTTT. It yields the protein CASKSLWVESPLNSPLHF. The rearrangement joins TRBV6-5 to TRBJ1-6, with D uncertain. CDR1 MNHEY and CDR2 SVGAGI come from the germline V gene. Trimming cost V 7 bases and J 6 bases, with 25 bases left between them. The CDR3 extends over 18 amino acids.

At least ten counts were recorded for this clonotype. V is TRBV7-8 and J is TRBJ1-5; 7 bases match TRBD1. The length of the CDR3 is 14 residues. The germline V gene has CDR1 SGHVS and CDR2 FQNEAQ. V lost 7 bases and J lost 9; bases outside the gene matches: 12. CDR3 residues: CASTRQAAGGPQHF. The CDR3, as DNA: TGTGCCAGCACCCGACAGGCCGCAGGGGGGCCCCAGCATTTT. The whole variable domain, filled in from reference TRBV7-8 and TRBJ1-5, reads GAGVSQSPRYKVAKRGQDVALRCDPISGHVSLFWYQQALGQGPEFLTYFQNEAQLDKSGLPSDRFFAERPEGSVSTLKIQRTQQEDSAVYLCASTRQAAGGPQHFGDGTRLSIL.

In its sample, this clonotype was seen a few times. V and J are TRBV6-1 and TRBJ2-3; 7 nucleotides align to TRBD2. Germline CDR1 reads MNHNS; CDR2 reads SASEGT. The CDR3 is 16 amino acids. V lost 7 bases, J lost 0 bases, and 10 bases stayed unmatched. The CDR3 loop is CASKRTGTTSTDTQYF. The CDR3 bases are TGTGCCAGCAAGCGAACCGGGACTACAAGCACAGATACGCAGTATTTT.